This entry concerns a single T cell receptor (beta chain). The data derive from a study of regulatory T cells in long-lasting Graves disease. Time point: newly diagnosed GD, antithyroid drugs for less than 3 months. RNA isolated from PBMCs was used to make the TCR library. CDR1 is LGHDT and CDR2 is YNNKEL in the germline V gene (reference sequence). The V gene lost 0 bases and the J gene lost 2 bases, with 14 bases spanning the gap. The CDR3 is made up of 16 amino acids. With iRepertoire HTBI primers and Arm-PCR of CDR3 regions, TCR beta libraries were built. TCRdb called the multiplex PCR reads again in MiXCR, with one record for every CDR3 protein. Of about 540,000 distinct CDR3 sequences listed, roughly 13% are singletons. This sample was also put to use in a study of T cells in Graves' hyperthyroidism and ophthalmopathy. Per that paper: Through a model of 13 V-J features, ophthalmopathy was separated from stable hyperthyroidism.

The specimen was peripheral blood mononuclear cells (PBMCs), collected at new diagnosis, from a patient treated with antithyroid drugs. This chain links TRBV3-1 with TRBJ2-7; D uncertain. The clonotype was recovered from a man aged 25-45 years with Graves disease. The CDR3: CASSQDSGAFPYEQYF. The CDR3, as DNA: TGTGCCAGCAGCCAAGATTCAGGTGCGTTCCCCTACGAGCAGTACTTC.